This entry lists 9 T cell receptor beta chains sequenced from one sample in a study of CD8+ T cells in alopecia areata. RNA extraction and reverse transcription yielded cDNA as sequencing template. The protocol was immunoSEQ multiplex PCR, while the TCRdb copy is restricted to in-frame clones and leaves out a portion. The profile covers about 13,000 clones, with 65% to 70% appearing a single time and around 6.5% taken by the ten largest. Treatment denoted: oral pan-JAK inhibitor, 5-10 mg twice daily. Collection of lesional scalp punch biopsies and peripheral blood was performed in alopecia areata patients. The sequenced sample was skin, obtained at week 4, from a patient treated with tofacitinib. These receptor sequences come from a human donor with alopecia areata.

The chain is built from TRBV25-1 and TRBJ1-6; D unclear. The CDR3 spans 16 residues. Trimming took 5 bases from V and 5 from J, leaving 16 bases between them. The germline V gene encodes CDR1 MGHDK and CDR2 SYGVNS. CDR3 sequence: CASSQTLSLNNSPLHF. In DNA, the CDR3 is TGTGCCAGCAGTCAAACGCTTTCACTAAATAATTCACCCCTCCACTTT.

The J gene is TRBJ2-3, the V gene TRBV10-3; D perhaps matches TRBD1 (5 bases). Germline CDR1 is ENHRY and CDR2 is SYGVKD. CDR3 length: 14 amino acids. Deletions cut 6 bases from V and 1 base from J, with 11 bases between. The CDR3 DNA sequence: TGTGCCATCAGAGACAGCTCTGGCACAGATACGCAGTATTTT. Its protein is CAIRDSSGTDTQYF.

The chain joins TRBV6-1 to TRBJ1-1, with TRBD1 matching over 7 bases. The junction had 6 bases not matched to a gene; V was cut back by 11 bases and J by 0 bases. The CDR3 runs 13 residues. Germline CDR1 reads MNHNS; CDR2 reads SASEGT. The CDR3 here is CAGSTGMNTEAFF. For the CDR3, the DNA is TGTGCCGGATCGACAGGGATGAACACTGAAGCTTTCTTT.

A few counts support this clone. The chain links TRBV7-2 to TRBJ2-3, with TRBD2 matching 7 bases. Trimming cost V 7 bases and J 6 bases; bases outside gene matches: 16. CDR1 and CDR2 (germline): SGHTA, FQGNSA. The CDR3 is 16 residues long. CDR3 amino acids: CASIETGGTYRDTQYF. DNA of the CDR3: TGTGCCAGCATCGAAACGGGGGGAACCTACAGGGATACGCAGTATTTT. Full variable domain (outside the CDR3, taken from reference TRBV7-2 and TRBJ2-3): GAGVSQSPSNKVTEKGKDVELRCDPISGHTALYWYRQSLGQGLEFLIYFQGNSAPDKSGLPSDRFSAERTGGSVSTLTIQRTQQEDSAVYLCASIETGGTYRDTQYFGPGTRLTVL.

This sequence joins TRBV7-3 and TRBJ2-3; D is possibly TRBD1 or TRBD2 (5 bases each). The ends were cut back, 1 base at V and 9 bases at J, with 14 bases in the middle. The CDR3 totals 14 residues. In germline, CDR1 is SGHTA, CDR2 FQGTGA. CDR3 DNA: TGTGCCAGCAGCTTAAATGGGGACCTCAACACGCAGTATTTT. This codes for CASSLNGDLNTQYF. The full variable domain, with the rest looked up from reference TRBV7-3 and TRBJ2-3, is GAGVSQTPSNKVTEKGKYVELRCDPISGHTALYWYRQSLGQGPEFLIYFQGTGAADDSGLPNDRFFAVRPEGSVSTLKIQRTERGDSAVYLCASSLNGDLNTQYFGPGTRLTVL.

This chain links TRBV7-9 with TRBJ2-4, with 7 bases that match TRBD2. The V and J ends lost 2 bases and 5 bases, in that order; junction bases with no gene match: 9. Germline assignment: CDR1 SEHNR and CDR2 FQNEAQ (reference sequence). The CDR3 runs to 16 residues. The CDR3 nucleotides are TGTGCCAGCAGCTTACATGGGACTAAGGCCCAAAACATTCAGTACTTC. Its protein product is CASSLHGTKAQNIQYF.

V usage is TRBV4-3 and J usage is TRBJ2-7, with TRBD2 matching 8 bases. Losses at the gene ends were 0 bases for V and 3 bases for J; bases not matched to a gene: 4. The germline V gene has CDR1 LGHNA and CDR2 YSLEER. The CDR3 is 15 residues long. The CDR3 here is CASSQDSSGYYEQYF. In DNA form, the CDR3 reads TGCGCCAGCAGCCAAGATTCTAGCGGGTACTACGAGCAGTACTTC.

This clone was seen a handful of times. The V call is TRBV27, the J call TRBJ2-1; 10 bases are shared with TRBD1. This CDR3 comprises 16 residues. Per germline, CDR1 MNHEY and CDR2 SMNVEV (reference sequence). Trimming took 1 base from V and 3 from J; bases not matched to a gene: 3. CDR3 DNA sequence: TGTGCCAGCAGTTTATATGGGGACAGGGGCTACAATGAGCAGTTCTTC. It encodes CASSLYGDRGYNEQFF.

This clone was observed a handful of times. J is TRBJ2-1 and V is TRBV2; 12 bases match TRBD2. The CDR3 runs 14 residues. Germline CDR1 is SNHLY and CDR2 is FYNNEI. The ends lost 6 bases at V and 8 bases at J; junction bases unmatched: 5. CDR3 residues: CASRLAGGGDEQFF. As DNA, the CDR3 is TGTGCCAGCAGGCTAGCGGGGGGGGGCGATGAGCAGTTCTTC.